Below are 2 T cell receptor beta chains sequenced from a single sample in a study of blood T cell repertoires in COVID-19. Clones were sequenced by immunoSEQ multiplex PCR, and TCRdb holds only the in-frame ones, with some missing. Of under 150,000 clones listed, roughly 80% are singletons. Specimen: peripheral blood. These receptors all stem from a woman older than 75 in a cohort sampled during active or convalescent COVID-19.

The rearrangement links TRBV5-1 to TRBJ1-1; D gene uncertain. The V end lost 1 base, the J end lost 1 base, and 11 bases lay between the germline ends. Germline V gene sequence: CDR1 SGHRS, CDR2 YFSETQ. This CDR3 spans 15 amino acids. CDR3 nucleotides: TGCGCCAGCAGCTTGTACCGCCAGGCGAACACTGAAGCTTTCTTT. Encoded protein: CASSLYRQANTEAFF.

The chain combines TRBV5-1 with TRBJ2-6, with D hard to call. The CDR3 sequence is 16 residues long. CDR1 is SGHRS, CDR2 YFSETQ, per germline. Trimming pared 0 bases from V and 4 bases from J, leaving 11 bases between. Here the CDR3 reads CASSLGPGTGANVLTF. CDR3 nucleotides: TGCGCCAGCAGCTTGGGACCAGGAACCGGGGCCAACGTCCTGACTTTC.